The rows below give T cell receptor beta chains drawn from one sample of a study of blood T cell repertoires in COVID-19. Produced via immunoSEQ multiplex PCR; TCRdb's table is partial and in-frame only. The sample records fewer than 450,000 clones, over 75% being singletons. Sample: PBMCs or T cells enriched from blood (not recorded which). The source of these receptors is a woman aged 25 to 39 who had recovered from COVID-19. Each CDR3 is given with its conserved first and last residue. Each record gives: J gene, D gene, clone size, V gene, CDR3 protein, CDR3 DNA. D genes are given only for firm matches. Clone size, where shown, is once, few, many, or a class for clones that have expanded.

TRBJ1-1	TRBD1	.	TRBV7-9	CASIRDRETEAFF	TGTGCCAGCATCCGAGACAGGGAAACTGAAGCTTTCTTT
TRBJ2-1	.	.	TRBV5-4	CASSPDSSYNEQFF	TGTGCCAGCAGCCCGGACAGCTCCTACAATGAGCAGTTCTTC
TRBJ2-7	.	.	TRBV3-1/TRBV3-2	CASSQGLQAAYEQYF	TGTGCCAGCAGCCAAGGTTTACAGGCCGCCTACGAGCAGTACTTC
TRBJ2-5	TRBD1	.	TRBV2	CASRDRTYQETQYF	TGTGCCAGCAGGGACAGGACGTACCAAGAGACCCAGTACTTC
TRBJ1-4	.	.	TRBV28	CASSTGGTNEKLFF	TGTGCCAGCAGTACGGGGGGGACTAATGAAAAACTGTTTTTT
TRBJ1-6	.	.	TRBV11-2	CASSPSSRGAGYNSPLHF	TGTGCCAGCAGCCCCTCTTCCCGGGGGGCCGGGTATAATTCACCCCTCCACTTT
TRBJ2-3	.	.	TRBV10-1	CAVKGGRQPSTDTQYF	TGCGCCGTAAAGGGGGGGCGTCAACCTAGCACAGATACGCAGTATTTT
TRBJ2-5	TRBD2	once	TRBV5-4	CASSSTSGGAEETQYF	TGTGCCAGCAGCTCGACTAGCGGGGGGGCCGAAGAGACCCAGTACTTC
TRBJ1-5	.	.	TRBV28	CASNSPQVSNQPQHF	TGTGCCAGCAACTCCCCACAGGTTAGCAATCAGCCCCAGCATTTT
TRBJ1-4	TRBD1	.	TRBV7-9	CASSSQGWVNEKLFF	TGTGCCAGCAGCTCACAGGGGTGGGTTAATGAAAAACTGTTTTTT
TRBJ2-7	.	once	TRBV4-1	CASSQDTGLEQYF	TGCGCCAGCAGCCAAGATACAGGGCTCGAGCAGTACTTC
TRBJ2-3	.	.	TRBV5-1	CASSLGGRAGTDTQYF	TGCGCCAGCAGTCTGGGAGGCCGTGCGGGCACAGATACGCAGTATTTT
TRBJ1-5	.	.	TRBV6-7	CASSYSGQPQHF	TGTGCCAGCAGTTACTCCGGTCAGCCCCAGCATTTT
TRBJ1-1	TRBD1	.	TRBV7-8	CASSLNMGQGDTEAFF	TGTGCCAGCAGCCTGAATATGGGACAGGGCGACACTGAAGCTTTCTTT
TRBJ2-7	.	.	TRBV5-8	CASSRAGGWNEQYF	TGTGCCAGCAGCCGAGCTGGGGGGTGGAACGAGCAGTACTTC
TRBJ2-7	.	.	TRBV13	CASSFTRGEQYF	TGTGCCAGCAGCTTCACTAGGGGGGAGCAGTACTTC
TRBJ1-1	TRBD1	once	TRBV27	CASSFNRGILRAFF	TGTGCCAGCAGTTTTAACAGGGGAATTTTACGAGCTTTCTTT
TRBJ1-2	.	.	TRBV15	CATSTPGTNYGYTF	TGTGCCACCAGCACTCCAGGGACTAACTATGGCTACACCTTC
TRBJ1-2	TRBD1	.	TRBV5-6	CASSASGTGGVYGYTF	TGTGCCAGCAGCGCTTCCGGGACAGGGGGCGTCTATGGCTACACCTTC
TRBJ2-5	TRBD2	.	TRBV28	CASTLASGGWETQYF	TGTGCCAGCACCCTGGCCAGCGGGGGGTGGGAGACCCAGTACTTC
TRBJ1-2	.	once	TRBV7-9	CASSLADSSYTF	TGTGCCAGCAGCTTAGCGGACAGTTCCTACACCTTC
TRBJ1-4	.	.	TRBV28	CASSSQNEKLFF	TGTGCCAGCAGTTCCCAGAATGAAAAACTGTTTTTT
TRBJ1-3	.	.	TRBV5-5	CASSYDVNRLENTIYF	TGTGCCAGCAGCTATGACGTAAACAGGCTAGAAAACACCATATATTTT
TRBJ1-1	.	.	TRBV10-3	CATEGNTEAFF	TGTGCCACCGAGGGAAACACTGAAGCTTTCTTT
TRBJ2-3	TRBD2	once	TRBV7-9	CASSWGGSTDTQYF	TGTGCCAGCAGCTGGGGGGGTAGCACAGATACGCAGTATTTT
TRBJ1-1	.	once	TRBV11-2	CASSLATPGTEAFF	TGTGCCAGCAGCTTAGCCACACCCGGGACTGAAGCTTTCTTT
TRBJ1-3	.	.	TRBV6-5	CASSYSSPSSGNTIYF	TGTGCCAGCAGTTACTCGAGTCCGAGCTCTGGAAACACCATATATTTT
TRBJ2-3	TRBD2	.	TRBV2	CASTVTGLAVDTQYF	TGTGCCAGCACCGTTACGGGACTAGCGGTGGATACGCAGTATTTT
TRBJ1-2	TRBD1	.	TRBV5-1	CASSDGTGLLGGYTF	TGCGCCAGCAGCGACGGGACAGGACTCTTGGGCGGCTACACCTTC
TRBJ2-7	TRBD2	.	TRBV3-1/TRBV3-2	CASSHPGTGLAGSYEQYF	TGTGCCAGCAGCCATCCTGGGACGGGACTAGCGGGATCCTACGAGCAGTACTTC
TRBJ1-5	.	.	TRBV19	CASSMESGVVHQPQHF	TGTGCCAGTAGTATGGAGTCAGGGGTTGTCCATCAGCCCCAGCATTTT
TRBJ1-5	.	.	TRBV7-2	CASSLGGTVISNQPQHF	TGTGCCAGCAGCTTGGGAGGGACGGTGATTAGCAATCAGCCCCAGCATTTT
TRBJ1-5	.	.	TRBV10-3	CAISESGGDHNQPQHF	TGTGCCATCAGTGAGTCGGGAGGGGACCACAATCAGCCCCAGCATTTT
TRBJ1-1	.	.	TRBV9	CASSLRYGTEAFF	TGTGCCAGCAGCCTACGATATGGCACTGAAGCTTTCTTT
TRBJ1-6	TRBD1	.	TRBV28	CASSFDRGRNSPLHF	TGTGCCAGCAGTTTCGACAGGGGTCGTAATTCACCCCTCCACTTT